This T cell receptor (beta chain) was retrieved from a study of T cells expressing NK-cell markers. TCRdb processed the 5' RACE reads again and assigns one entry to each CDR3 protein, with no DNA. The sample's table shows about 140,000 distinct CDR3 sequences. This CDR3 has 13 amino acids. The V gene's germline CDR1 is SGHRS and CDR2 YFSETQ. This sequence joins TRBV5-1 and TRBJ2-7; absent DNA, TCRdb's TRBD2 call cannot be checked. Sequenced sample: blood T cells: a sorted CD56 or NKG2C T cell subset, CD4+ or CD8+ T cells, or bulk PBMC T cells (not recorded which). This sequence originates from a young man in good health. The chain's CDR3 is CASSLWRAAEQYF.